This T cell receptor (beta chain) originates from a study of cytomegalovirus exposure and HLA in healthy donors. Study as a whole: In an early release, HLA-typed donors contributed tens of millions of unique TCR sequences.

CDR1 and CDR2 from the germline V gene are MNHEY and SMNVEV (reference sequence). Trimming took 0 bases from V and 6 from J; bases not matched to a gene: 3. The CDR3 runs to 15 residues. The study, taken as a whole, reports: What a later analysis showed was that several of the most significant clusters appeared linked to common viral pathogens. Exclusion applied to some V segments, including TRBV6-2 and TRBV6-3, as they were indistinguishable.

Comments on this clone: Its antigen is unknown.

The PCR used 60 Vbeta and 13 Jbeta primers. Data came from immunoSEQ multiplex PCR; TCRdb stores just in-frame clones and leaves some out. The sample includes about 160,000 clones. The chain uses TRBV27 and TRBJ2-2; 8 bases match TRBD2. The TCR originated in a woman in her forties or fifties in good health and CMV-seronegative. The source material was PBMCs. DNA for the CDR3: TGTGCCAGCAGTTTATCGGGCGGGAGGCCCGGGGAGCTGTTTTTT. Residues: CASSLSGGRPGELFF.